These 5 T cell receptor beta chains were sequenced from one sample in a study of blood T cell repertoires in COVID-19. Profiling relied on immunoSEQ multiplex PCR, and the TCRdb table lists in-frame clones only, not all of them. The sample records under 80,000 clones, over 80% being singletons. Source material: peripheral blood. The origin of the receptors is a man aged 70-80 years with acute or convalescent COVID-19.

This chain joins TRBV28 and TRBJ2-3, with D tentatively TRBD2 (6 bases). The germline V and J ends were trimmed by 3 bases and 2 bases, with 12 bases remaining between them. Germline V gene sequence: CDR1 MDHEN, CDR2 SYDVKM. This CDR3 is built from 15 residues. CDR3 region: CASSFAGSFTDTQYF. CDR3 nucleotides: TGTGCCAGCAGTTTTGCGGGGAGCTTCACAGATACGCAGTATTTT.

This chain links TRBV11-3 with TRBJ2-3; possibly TRBD2 for D (7 bases). The V and J ends lost 4 bases and 2 bases respectively, with 13 bases between them. This CDR3 contains 15 residues. Germline V gene sequence: CDR1 SGHNT, CDR2 YENEEA. The CDR3 coding sequence is TGTGCCAGCAGCTCACAGGGAGGGTACACAGATACGCAGTATTTT. The encoded protein is CASSSQGGYTDTQYF.

The chain couples TRBV7-8 to TRBJ1-4; perhaps TRBD1 as D (5 bases). Trimming left V 5 bases short and J 4 bases short, with 11 bases between. CDR1 is SGHVS and CDR2 is FQNEAQ in the germline V gene. This CDR3 has 14 amino acids. The CDR3 coding sequence is TGTGCCAGCAGCCGAGACAGATATAATGAAAAACTGTTTTTT. As protein: CASSRDRYNEKLFF.

This chain uses TRBV10-3 with TRBJ1-5; D is undetermined. Deletions cut 0 bases from V and 5 bases from J, with 17 bases between. From germline, CDR1 is ENHRY and CDR2 SYGVKD. The CDR3 is 17 amino acids. CDR3 protein: CAISESNAGLIDQPQHF. Here the CDR3 DNA reads TGTGCCATCAGTGAGTCGAACGCAGGACTGATCGATCAGCCCCAGCATTTT.

V is TRBV29-1 and J is TRBJ2-3; 15 bases agree with TRBD2. The germline CDR1 and CDR2 sequences are SQVTM and ANQGSEA. The CDR3 covers 19 residues. With V trimmed by 3 bases and J by 4 bases, 14 bases remained unmatched. The CDR3 protein is CSVEPGLGLAGGQADTQYF. For the CDR3, the DNA is TGCAGCGTTGAGCCGGGCCTAGGACTAGCGGGGGGGCAGGCAGATACGCAGTATTTT.